These T cell receptor beta chains were read from a single sample in a study of shared clonotypes between healthy human individuals. Clones were sequenced by immunoSEQ multiplex PCR, and TCRdb holds only the in-frame ones, with some missing. The table includes 2,500,000 or so clones, over 85% detected once. The sample consisted of naive CD4+ T cells from PBMCs. The source is a man younger than 30 in good health. Some clones in this sample may be carry-over from other donors' samples. The CDR3 runs from the conserved cysteine through the conserved F or W. A D gene is named only where the DNA matches it firmly. A row's size may be missing; if present it is once, few, many or a size class.

V	D	length	size	J	CDR3	DNA
TRBV4-1	.	14	.	TRBJ1-5	CASSQDQGTQPQHF	TGCGCCAGCAGCCAAGATCAGGGCACTCAGCCCCAGCATTTT
TRBV6-1	.	16	.	TRBJ1-4	CASSEGQSATNEKLFF	TGTGCCAGCAGTGAAGGACAGAGCGCAACTAATGAAAAACTGTTTTTT
TRBV4-2	TRBD2	19	.	TRBJ2-3	CASSQRGLAGEPSTDTQYF	TGTGCCAGCAGCCAAAGAGGACTAGCGGGAGAACCTAGCACAGATACGCAGTATTTT
TRBV9	TRBD1	14	.	TRBJ2-7	CASSPGQGWYEQYF	TGTGCCAGCAGCCCGGGACAGGGGTGGTACGAGCAGTACTTC
TRBV18	TRBD2	17	.	TRBJ2-2	CASSPGLAGVNTGELFF	TGTGCCAGCTCCCCCGGACTAGCGGGAGTAAACACCGGGGAGCTGTTTTTT
TRBV27	TRBD2	14	.	TRBJ2-7	CAPVEREGSYEQYF	TGTGCCCCAGTGGAGCGGGAGGGTAGCTACGAGCAGTACTTC
TRBV5-4	.	13	.	TRBJ1-1	CASSLSPWGRSFF	TGTGCCAGCAGCTTGAGTCCCTGGGGGAGGTCTTTCTTT
TRBV29-1	.	12	.	TRBJ2-7	CSVGVFSYEQYF	TGCAGCGTTGGAGTATTTTCCTACGAGCAGTACTTC
TRBV6-5	.	13	.	TRBJ1-5	CASSYSFNQPQHF	TGTGCCAGCAGTTACTCCTTTAATCAGCCCCAGCATTTT
TRBV4-3	.	16	once	TRBJ2-7	CASSQAPGPSLYEQYF	TGCGCCAGCAGCCAAGCCCCCGGACCCAGTTTATACGAGCAGTACTTC
TRBV30	.	11	.	TRBJ2-1	CAWSMGDEQFF	TGTGCCTGGAGTATGGGGGATGAGCAGTTCTTC
TRBV19	TRBD1	14	.	TRBJ2-2	CASRTTGGNGELFF	TGTGCCAGTAGAACGACAGGGGGGAACGGGGAGCTGTTTTTT
TRBV6-6	.	15	.	TRBJ2-6	CASSYSLGGANVLTF	TGTGCCAGCAGTTACTCGTTGGGTGGGGCCAACGTCCTGACTTTC
TRBV6-5	TRBD1	14	.	TRBJ2-1	CASTGTGGYNEQFF	TGTGCCAGTACCGGGACAGGGGGGTACAATGAGCAGTTCTTC
TRBV5-1	.	13	.	TRBJ2-3	CASRLTGTDTQYF	TGCGCCAGCAGACTGACTGGCACAGATACGCAGTATTTT
TRBV18	TRBD2	14	.	TRBJ2-1	CASAGLAGNNEQFF	TGTGCCAGCGCCGGACTAGCGGGCAACAATGAGCAGTTCTTC
TRBV25-1	.	14	.	TRBJ2-5	CASSDSVAGETQYF	TGTGCCAGCAGTGACTCTGTGGCGGGAGAGACCCAGTACTTC
TRBV7-3	TRBD2	16	few	TRBJ2-3	CASSLALAGGTDTQYF	TGTGCCAGCAGCTTAGCTTTAGCGGGAGGGACAGATACGCAGTATTTT
TRBV13	.	16	.	TRBJ2-1	CASSLGGRGPYNEQFF	TGTGCCAGCAGCTTAGGAGGGAGAGGGCCCTACAATGAGCAGTTCTTC
TRBV18	.	16	.	TRBJ2-7	CASSLSADSPSYEQYF	TGTGCCAGCTCACTCTCCGCGGACTCACCATCCTACGAGCAGTACTTC
TRBV18	TRBD1	15	.	TRBJ1-1	CASSGSTGGVTEAFF	TGTGCCAGCTCAGGGTCCACAGGGGGCGTCACTGAAGCTTTCTTT
TRBV18	TRBD1	14	.	TRBJ1-1	CASSDRVGDTEAFF	TGTGCCAGCTCAGACAGGGTTGGGGACACTGAAGCTTTCTTT
TRBV9	.	15	.	TRBJ2-3	CASSVAGAPGDTQYF	TGTGCCAGCAGCGTAGCGGGAGCCCCGGGGGATACGCAGTATTTT
TRBV2	TRBD2	13	.	TRBJ2-7	CASSPGRAYEQYF	TGTGCCAGCAGTCCAGGGAGGGCCTACGAGCAGTACTTC
TRBV6-5	.	12	.	TRBJ2-2	CASSYRTGELFF	TGTGCCAGCAGTTACCGGACCGGGGAGCTGTTTTTT
TRBV11-2	.	16	.	TRBJ2-2	CASSLVPQSNTGELFF	TGTGCCAGCAGCTTAGTGCCCCAATCGAACACCGGGGAGCTGTTTTTT
TRBV2	.	15	.	TRBJ2-3	CASDRDSYSTDTQYF	TGTGCCAGCGACCGGGACTCCTACTCCACAGATACGCAGTATTTT
TRBV19	.	15	few	TRBJ1-5	CASTTQGIGTQPQHF	TGTGCCAGTACTACTCAGGGGATTGGAACTCAGCCCCAGCATTTT
TRBV7-9	.	12	.	TRBJ1-5	CASTSSDRPQHF	TGTGCCAGCACATCGAGCGATCGGCCCCAGCATTTT
TRBV14	.	14	few	TRBJ2-7	CASSQVSELAEQYF	TGTGCCAGCAGCCAAGTGTCAGAATTAGCCGAGCAGTACTTC
TRBV5-1	.	15	.	TRBJ2-3	CASSFGPREADTQYF	TGCGCCAGCAGCTTTGGACCCAGAGAGGCAGATACGCAGTATTTT
TRBV30	TRBD2	14	.	TRBJ2-5	CAWGREFPQETQYF	TGTGCCTGGGGGCGGGAGTTCCCCCAAGAGACCCAGTACTTC
TRBV5-1	.	15	.	TRBJ2-7	CASSLVQVPSYEQYF	TGCGCCAGCAGCTTGGTACAAGTTCCCTCCTACGAGCAGTACTTC
TRBV28	.	15	.	TRBJ1-5	CASSLPGFGNQPQHF	TGTGCCAGCAGTTTACCAGGGTTTGGCAATCAGCCCCAGCATTTT
TRBV5-1	.	16	.	TRBJ2-6	CASSLDGVSGANVLTF	TGCGCCAGCAGCTTGGATGGGGTCTCTGGGGCCAACGTCCTGACTTTC
TRBV28	TRBD1	15	.	TRBJ2-3	CASSRGQGPTDTQYF	TGTGCCAGCAGTCGGGGACAGGGGCCCACAGATACGCAGTATTTT
TRBV6-6	.	11	few	TRBJ1-1	CASSSDGEAFF	TGTGCCAGCAGTTCGGACGGAGAAGCTTTCTTT
TRBV19	TRBD1	13	.	TRBJ1-2	CASSIGTGGGYTF	TGTGCCAGTAGTATTGGGACAGGGGGTGGCTACACCTTC
TRBV7-9	.	15	.	TRBJ2-7	CASSPGRDTLDEQYF	TGTGCCAGCAGCCCCGGGCGGGACACCCTAGACGAGCAGTACTTC
TRBV28	TRBD2	16	.	TRBJ2-5	CASSPSAGGPPRTQYF	TGTGCCAGCAGTCCATCCGCGGGAGGCCCTCCGCGGACCCAGTACTTC
TRBV5-1	.	15	.	TRBJ2-1	CASSSQGTSYNEQFF	TGCGCCAGCAGCTCCCAGGGGACCTCCTACAATGAGCAGTTCTTC
TRBV15	.	12	.	TRBJ2-4	CATGPLQNIQYF	TGTGCCACCGGGCCACTTCAAAACATTCAGTACTTC
TRBV5-1	.	13	.	TRBJ1-1	CASSWGPNTEAFF	TGCGCCAGCAGCTGGGGCCCGAACACTGAAGCTTTCTTT
TRBV5-8	.	8	.	TRBJ2-1	CASREQFF	TGTGCCAGTCGAGAGCAGTTCTTC
TRBV19	TRBD1	16	.	TRBJ1-5	CASRTTGTGRSQPQHF	TGTGCCAGTAGAACCACCGGGACAGGGCGTAGTCAGCCCCAGCATTTT
TRBV5-1	.	13	.	TRBJ2-5	CASSLGSGETQYF	TGCGCCAGCAGCTTAGGTAGCGGAGAGACCCAGTACTTC
TRBV20-1	.	11	once	TRBJ2-7	CSASQAYEQYF	TGCAGTGCCTCGCAGGCCTACGAGCAGTACTTC